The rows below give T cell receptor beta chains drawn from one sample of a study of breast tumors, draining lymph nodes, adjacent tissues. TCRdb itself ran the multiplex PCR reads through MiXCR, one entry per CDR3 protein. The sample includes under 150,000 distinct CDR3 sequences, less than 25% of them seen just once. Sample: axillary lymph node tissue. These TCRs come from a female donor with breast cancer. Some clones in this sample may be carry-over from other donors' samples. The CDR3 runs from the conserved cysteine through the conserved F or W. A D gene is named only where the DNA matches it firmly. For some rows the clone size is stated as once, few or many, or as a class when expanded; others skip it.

CASSWTSGSGETQYF | TGTGCCAGCAGCTGGACTAGCGGGAGCGGAGAGACCCAGTACTTC | TRBJ2-5 | many | TRBV7-9 | TRBD2
CASSRASDQRHEQYF | TGCGCCAGCAGCCGTGCTAGCGACCAGAGGCACGAGCAGTACTTC | TRBJ2-7 | many | TRBV5-1 | NA
CASSPPGRGEKLFF | TGTGCCAGCAGCCCCCCGGGACGGGGTGAAAAACTGTTTTTT | TRBJ1-4 | few | TRBV7-2 | NA
CSVEVLGYGQFF | TGCAGCGTTGAAGTTCTAGGATACGGGCAGTTCTTC | TRBJ2-1 | many | TRBV29-1 | NA
CASATRANVLTF | TGTGCCTCAGCGACCCGGGCCAACGTCCTGACTTTC | TRBJ2-6 | many | TRBV30 | NA
CATSSGTSGAGYEQYF | TGTGCCACCAGCAGCGGGACTAGCGGGGCTGGGTACGAGCAGTACTTC | TRBJ2-7 | many | TRBV15 | TRBD2
CASSVGRSYEQYF | TGTGCCAGCTCAGTGGGCAGATCCTACGAGCAGTACTTC | TRBJ2-7 | many | TRBV18 | NA
CASSRQGARLRTYEQYF | TGTGCCAGTAGTAGGCAGGGGGCGCGGTTGAGGACCTACGAGCAGTACTTC | TRBJ2-7 | many | TRBV19 | TRBD1
CASSDGLAAYEQYF | TGTGCCAGCAGTGACGGACTAGCCGCCTACGAGCAGTACTTC | TRBJ2-7 | many | TRBV6-6 | TRBD2
CASSLATGKNYEQYF | TGTGCCAGCAGCTTAGCGACAGGGAAGAACTACGAGCAGTACTTC | TRBJ2-7 | many | TRBV11-1 | TRBD1
CASSEGWDSYNEQFF | TGTGCCAGCAGTGAAGGGTGGGACAGTTACAATGAGCAGTTCTTC | TRBJ2-1 | many | TRBV6-1 | TRBD1
CASSLGGGYSGNTIYF | TGTGCCAGCAGTTTGGGGGGAGGGTACTCTGGAAACACCATATATTTT | TRBJ1-3 | few | TRBV12-3/TRBV12-4 | NA
CASSQSGGGYSPLHF | TGTGCCAGCAGCCAATCCGGAGGGGGATACTCACCCCTCCACTTT | TRBJ1-6 | many | TRBV3-1 | NA
CSVRTSGSLPEQYF | TGCAGCGTGAGGACTAGCGGTTCCTTACCGGAGCAGTACTTC | TRBJ2-7 | many | TRBV29-1 | TRBD2
CAISAGTVNQPQHF | TGTGCCATCAGCGCCGGGACGGTCAATCAGCCCCAGCATTTT | TRBJ1-5 | NA | TRBV10-3 | NA
CASSIANMRRGSTDTQYF | TGTGCCAGTAGTATAGCTAATATGCGACGGGGAAGCACAGATACGCAGTATTTT | TRBJ2-3 | many | TRBV19 | NA
CSAKGMGYEQYF | TGCAGCGCTAAGGGGATGGGGTACGAGCAGTACTTC | TRBJ2-7 | many | TRBV29-1 | NA
CATQGLSSYNEQFF | TGTGCCACCCAGGGGCTGAGCTCCTACAATGAGCAGTTCTTC | TRBJ2-1 | few | TRBV28 | NA
CASSRGGHGFYEQYF | TGTGCCAGCAGCCGAGGGGGACATGGGTTTTACGAGCAGTACTTC | TRBJ2-7 | many | TRBV5-6 | NA
CASSLRGSEPQRF | TGTGCCAGCAGCCTTCGGGGGAGTGAGCCCCAGCGTTTT | TRBJ1-5 | NA | TRBV5-4 | NA
CASSELKGAISTDTQYF | TGCGCCAGCAGCGAGCTTAAGGGGGCTATTAGCACAGATACGCAGTATTTT | TRBJ2-3 | many | TRBV5-1 | TRBD1
CASTHGLTGDGDYGYTF | TGTGCCAGCACCCATGGGCTTACAGGGGATGGGGACTATGGCTACACCTTC | TRBJ1-2 | many | TRBV12-3/TRBV12-4 | TRBD1
CASRSLAGRYEQFF | TGTGCCAGCAGGTCTCTAGCGGGAAGGTATGAGCAGTTCTTC | TRBJ2-1 | many | TRBV7-8 | TRBD2
CASSPHRVLGSYNSPLHF | TGCGCCAGCAGCCCACACAGGGTGCTGGGCTCCTATAATTCACCCCTCCACTTT | TRBJ1-6 | many | TRBV5-1 | NA
CASSLTGTSVASYNEQFF | TGTGCCAGCAGCTTAACCGGGACTAGCGTGGCCTCCTACAATGAGCAGTTCTTC | TRBJ2-1 | many | TRBV7-3 | TRBD2
CASSLGIGGTRQETQYF | TGTGCCAGCAGCTTAGGAATTGGCGGGACGAGGCAAGAGACCCAGTACTTC | TRBJ2-5 | many | TRBV11-2 | NA
CASSDQGAADTQYF | TGTGCCAGCAGTGATCAGGGGGCAGCAGATACGCAGTATTTT | TRBJ2-3 | many | TRBV6-1 | TRBD1
CASSLGDRGDQPQHF | TGCGCCAGCAGCTTGGGCGACAGGGGTGATCAGCCCCAGCATTTT | TRBJ1-5 | many | TRBV5-1 | TRBD1